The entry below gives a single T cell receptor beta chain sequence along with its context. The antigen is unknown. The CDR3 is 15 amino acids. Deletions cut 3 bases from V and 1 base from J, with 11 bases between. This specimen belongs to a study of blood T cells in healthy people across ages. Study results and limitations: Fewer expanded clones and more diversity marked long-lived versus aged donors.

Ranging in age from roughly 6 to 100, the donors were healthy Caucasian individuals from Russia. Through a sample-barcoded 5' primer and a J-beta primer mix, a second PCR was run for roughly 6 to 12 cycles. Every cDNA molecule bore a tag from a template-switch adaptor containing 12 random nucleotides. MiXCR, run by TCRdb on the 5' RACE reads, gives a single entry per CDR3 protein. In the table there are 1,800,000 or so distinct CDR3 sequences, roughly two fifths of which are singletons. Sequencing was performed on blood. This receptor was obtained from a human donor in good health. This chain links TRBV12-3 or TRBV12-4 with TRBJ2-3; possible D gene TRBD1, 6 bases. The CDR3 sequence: CASSFPTGGTDTQYF. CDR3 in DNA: TGTGCCAGCAGTTTCCCGACAGGAGGCACAGATACGCAGTATTTT.